The TCR beta chain under discussion was sequenced for a study of T cells of healthy individuals. CDR3 length: 13 amino acids. Trimming shortened V by 7 bases and J by 3 bases, and 12 bases separated the two germline ends. Germline V lookup: CDR1 MNHEY, CDR2 SVGEGT. TCRdb re-analysed the 5' RACE reads in MiXCR, keeping a single row per CDR3 protein. The repertoire consists of about 41,000 distinct CDR3 sequences, with roughly 4.3% occurring once and the leading ten covering about 10%. This clonotype was seen repeatedly, ten times or more. This chain joins TRBV6-2 or TRBV6-3 and TRBJ1-2; D not resolved. The sequence derives from a human donor in good health. CDR3 nucleotide sequence: TGTGCCAGCAACGACGGCTCCTACTATGGCTACACCTTC. It codes for CASNDGSYYGYTF.